This T cell receptor beta chain came from a study of kidney transplant recipient with SARS-CoV-2 infection. The CDR3 contains 17 residues. TCRdb called the reads again in MiXCR, with one record for every CDR3 protein. The repertoire holds approximately 240,000 distinct CDR3 sequences, with under 35% as singletons. This clonotype appeared many times. This sequence originates from a male patient in his 30s who had COVID-19 and was a kidney transplant recipient. Some T cells may have originated in the graft donor. This chain joins TRBV12-2 and TRBJ1-2; no check of the table's D call, TRBD1, against the DNA was made. TRBV12-2 is deemed a pseudogene. The sample here was a blood sample, taken at baseline and on day 111 from a kidney transplant recipient. The CDR3 protein is CASRYRQTPRKTYGYTF. The CDR3 DNA follows: TGTGCAAGTCGCTACAGACAGACTCCACGAAAGACCTATGGCTACACCTTC.